This entry lists 20 T cell receptor beta chains sequenced from one sample in a study of shared clonotypes between healthy human individuals. Here immunoSEQ multiplex PCR was the method, and the copy in TCRdb shows in-frame clones only, minus some. The table lists roughly 2.2 million clones, around 90% of them singletons. Sequencing was carried out using naive CD4+ T cells from PBMCs. The subset: CD45RA+ positively selected. The source of these receptors is a man younger than 35 in good health. Some clones in this sample may be carry-over from other donors' samples.

The count of this clone is one. The genes are TRBV5-1 and TRBJ2-2; 11 nucleotides line up with TRBD2. V shed 4 bases, J shed 5 bases, and the junction held 1 base outside the gene matches. CDR1 SGHRS and CDR2 YFSETQ come from the germline V gene. The CDR3 is 14 residues long. In DNA form, the CDR3 reads TGCGCCAGCAGCGGGACTAGCGGTACCGGGGAGCTGTTTTTT. Translating gives CASSGTSGTGELFF.

This chain joins TRBV6-5 and TRBJ1-2; 8 nucleotides match TRBD1. CDR3 length equals 15 residues. Germline V lookup: CDR1 MNHEY, CDR2 SVGAGI. Trimming removed 0 bases from V and 7 bases from J; junction bases left unmatched: 7. The CDR3: CASSYSGQGVLGYTF. CDR3 in DNA: TGTGCCAGCAGTTACTCAGGACAGGGTGTCCTTGGCTACACCTTC.

As regards this clone: Other DNA sequences from this sample encode an identical CDR3 as well. J is TRBJ2-1 and V is TRBV5-1; 9 bases agree with TRBD2. CDR1 and CDR2 from the germline V gene are SGHRS and YFSETQ. After removal of 0 bases from V and 5 bases from J, the junction contained 3 bases not matched to a gene. The CDR3 contains 15 residues. CDR3 nucleotides: TGCGCCAGCAGCTTGGATAGCGGGAGCAACAATGAGCAGTTCTTC. Translated: CASSLDSGSNNEQFF.

The chain has TRBV5-4 and TRBJ1-5; D might be TRBD1 (6 bases). This CDR3 has 14 residues. Trimming removed 1 base from V and 4 bases from J, with 9 bases in between. CDR1 and CDR2 from the germline V gene are SGHNT and YYREEE (reference sequence). CDR3 sequence reads: CASSLQGTNQPQHF. In DNA form, the CDR3 reads TGTGCCAGCAGCTTGCAGGGGACAAATCAGCCCCAGCATTTT.

About this clone: The same CDR3 also results from other DNA sequences found in this sample. V usage is TRBV28 and J usage is TRBJ1-2; D is perhaps TRBD1 (6 bases). CDR1 MDHEN and CDR2 SYDVKM come from the germline V gene. CDR3 length: 13 amino acids. V lost 6 bases, J lost 2 bases, and 10 bases lay in between. The DNA for the CDR3 is TGTGCCAGCAGGGAGGGGGGAAACTATGGCTACACCTTC. Translating it yields CASREGGNYGYTF.

Regarding this clone: Other DNA sequences in this specimen translate into the identical CDR3. This sequence joins TRBV2 and TRBJ2-1, with TRBD2 identical over 9 bases. The germline V gene encodes CDR1 SNHLY and CDR2 FYNNEI. Unmatched junction bases numbered 3, after V lost 2 bases and J lost 4 bases. CDR3 length: 15 amino acids. The CDR3 loop is CASSERLAGYNEQFF. CDR3 coding DNA: TGTGCCAGCAGTGAACGGCTAGCGGGATACAATGAGCAGTTCTTC.

The chain couples TRBV9 to TRBJ1-1, with a tentative D call TRBD1 (5 bases). The CDR3 is 17 residues long. V dropped 4 bases and J dropped 3 bases, with 22 bases sitting between them. Per germline, CDR1 SGDLS and CDR2 YYNGEE. This chain's CDR3 is CASSPRSGWGTDTEAFF. DNA for the CDR3: TGTGCCAGCAGCCCACGTAGTGGATGGGGGACGGACACTGAAGCTTTCTTT.

The chain is built from TRBV4-1 and TRBJ2-7; 10 bases line up with TRBD2. Germline loops: CDR1 MGHRA, CDR2 YSYEKL. The CDR3 loop spans 16 amino acids. V was clipped by 1 base and J by 3 bases; unmatched bases: 6. CDR3 region: CASSQGGSGRYYEQYF. The CDR3 nucleotides read TGCGCCAGCAGCCAAGGTGGTAGCGGGAGGTACTACGAGCAGTACTTC.

The rearrangement joins TRBV11-2 to TRBJ1-1; D uncertain. Germline CDR1 reads SGHAT; CDR2 reads FQNNGV. Trimming pared 2 bases from V and 1 base from J, leaving 11 bases between. The CDR3 length is 15 residues. In DNA form, the CDR3 reads TGTGCCAGCAGCTTAATGATCACGGGGAACACTGAAGCTTTCTTT. Translation gives CASSLMITGNTEAFF.

The chain joins TRBV7-9 to TRBJ2-7, with 12 positions matching TRBD2. V was pared by 1 base and J by 9 bases, with 7 bases of the junction left unmatched. This CDR3 spans 15 amino acids. Germline CDR1 reads SEHNR; CDR2 reads FQNEAQ (reference sequence). CDR3 residues: CASSLETSGRGRQYF. The CDR3 DNA is TGTGCCAGCAGCTTAGAGACTAGCGGGAGAGGGAGGCAGTACTTC.

This clone was seen a single time. The rearrangement joins TRBV15 to TRBJ1-4; D may be TRBD1 (6 bases). Per the germline V gene, CDR1 is LNHNV and CDR2 is YYDKDF (reference sequence). The CDR3 sequence is 18 residues long. Trimming left V 5 bases short and J 0 bases short, with 19 bases between. In DNA, the CDR3 is TGTGCCACCAGCTCAGGAGGTTCGAAGGGGGCAACTAATGAAAAACTGTTTTTT. Its translation: CATSSGGSKGATNEKLFF.

The chain carries TRBV28 and TRBJ2-7; 11 positions match TRBD2. V gave up 5 bases and J gave up 5 bases; unmatched junction bases: 8. The germline V gene encodes CDR1 MDHEN and CDR2 SYDVKM. The CDR3 consists of 15 residues. CDR3 sequence (DNA): TGTGCCAGCAGTCTCGTAGCGGGAGGGCCAAACGAGCAGTACTTC. Translated, it gives CASSLVAGGPNEQYF.

The gene calls are TRBV10-3 and TRBJ2-2, with 8 bases that match TRBD2. The CDR3 contains 16 residues. Germline V CDR1 and CDR2: ENHRY, SYGVKD. Trimming took 3 bases from V and 6 from J; bases not matched to a gene: 9. The CDR3 sequence: CAISEGREAYPGELFF. The CDR3 DNA sequence: TGTGCCATCAGTGAAGGGCGGGAGGCCTACCCCGGGGAGCTGTTTTTT.

The gene calls are TRBV4-3 and TRBJ2-7; D is possibly TRBD1 (6 bases). Germline V gene data show CDR1 as LGHNA and CDR2 as YSLEER. V lost 4 bases, J lost 6 bases, and 19 bases lay in between. This CDR3 comprises 15 residues. CDR3 sequence (DNA): TGCGCCAGCAGCCTCCAACAGGGTCTAATTAGCGAGCAGTACTTC. It yields the protein CASSLQQGLISEQYF.

This clone was observed once. This chain uses TRBV5-8 with TRBJ1-4; D possibly corresponds to TRBD1 (6 bases). Germline lookup yields CDR1 SGHTS and CDR2 YDEGEE. V dropped 3 bases and J dropped 6 bases, with 15 bases sitting between them. CDR3 size: 15 residues. The CDR3: CASSYRVGGYEKLFF. CDR3 nucleotide sequence: TGTGCCAGCAGCTACAGGGTGGGGGGGTATGAAAAACTGTTTTTT.

The gene calls are TRBV6-5 and TRBJ2-5, with a tentative D call TRBD2 (6 bases). This CDR3 is built from 14 residues. In germline, CDR1 is MNHEY, CDR2 SVGAGI. Trimming pared 6 bases from V and 9 bases from J, leaving 20 bases between. The CDR3: CASSPSRGPGAQYF. Here the CDR3 DNA reads TGTGCCAGCAGCCCCTCGAGGGGCCCGGGGGCCCAGTACTTC.

The chain employs TRBV27 and TRBJ1-1, with D tentatively TRBD1 (6 bases). CDR3 length: 13 amino acids. CDR1 and CDR2 (germline): MNHEY, SMNVEV (reference sequence). V was shortened by 5 bases and J by 7 bases, with 14 bases between the two germline ends. Here the CDR3 DNA reads TGTGCCAGCAGTCGGGGGCTGGGGCGTGAAGCTTTCTTT. It encodes CASSRGLGREAFF.

To note about this clone: Being one base from a much bigger clone, this may be a read error. This specimen includes other DNA sequences encoding the same CDR3. V gene TRBV6-1 combines with J gene TRBJ2-5; D ambiguous. Germline lookup yields CDR1 MNHNS and CDR2 SASEGT. The CDR3 is 10 amino acids. Trimming left V 4 bases short and J 4 bases short, with 1 base between. The CDR3: CASSGETQYF. CDR3 nucleotides: TGTGCCAGCAGTGGAGAGACCCAGTACTTC.

The J gene is TRBJ2-7, the V gene TRBV5-1; no clear D. The CDR3 length is 14 residues. Germline CDR1 and CDR2: SGHRS and YFSETQ. V shed 1 base and J shed 2 bases, with 10 bases lying between them. CDR3 sequence reads: CASSLRAGTYEQYF. The CDR3 bases are TGCGCCAGCAGCTTGCGGGCTGGAACCTACGAGCAGTACTTC.

V usage is TRBV2 and J usage is TRBJ2-2; 10 nucleotides align to TRBD2. V gave up 5 bases and J gave up 4 bases; unmatched junction bases: 4. The CDR3 length is 15 residues. Germline CDR1 and CDR2: SNHLY and FYNNEI. CDR3 residues: CASSSSGSTTGELFF. DNA of the CDR3: TGTGCCAGCAGTTCTAGCGGGAGCACCACCGGGGAGCTGTTTTTT.